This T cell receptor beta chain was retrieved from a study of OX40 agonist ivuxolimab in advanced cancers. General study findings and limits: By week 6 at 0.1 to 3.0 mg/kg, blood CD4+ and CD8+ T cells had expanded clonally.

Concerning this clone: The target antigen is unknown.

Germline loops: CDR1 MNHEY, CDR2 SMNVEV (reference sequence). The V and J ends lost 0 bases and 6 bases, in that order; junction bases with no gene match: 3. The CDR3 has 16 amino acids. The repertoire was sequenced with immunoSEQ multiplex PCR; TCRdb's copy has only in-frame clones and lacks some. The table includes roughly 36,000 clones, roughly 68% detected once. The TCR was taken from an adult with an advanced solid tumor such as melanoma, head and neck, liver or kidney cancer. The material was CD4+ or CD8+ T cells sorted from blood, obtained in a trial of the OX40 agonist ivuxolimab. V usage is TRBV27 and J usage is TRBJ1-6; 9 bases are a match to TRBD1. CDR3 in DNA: TGTGCCAGCAGTTTATCGGGGGGACAGGGTAATTCACCCCTCCACTTT. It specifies CASSLSGGQGNSPLHF.